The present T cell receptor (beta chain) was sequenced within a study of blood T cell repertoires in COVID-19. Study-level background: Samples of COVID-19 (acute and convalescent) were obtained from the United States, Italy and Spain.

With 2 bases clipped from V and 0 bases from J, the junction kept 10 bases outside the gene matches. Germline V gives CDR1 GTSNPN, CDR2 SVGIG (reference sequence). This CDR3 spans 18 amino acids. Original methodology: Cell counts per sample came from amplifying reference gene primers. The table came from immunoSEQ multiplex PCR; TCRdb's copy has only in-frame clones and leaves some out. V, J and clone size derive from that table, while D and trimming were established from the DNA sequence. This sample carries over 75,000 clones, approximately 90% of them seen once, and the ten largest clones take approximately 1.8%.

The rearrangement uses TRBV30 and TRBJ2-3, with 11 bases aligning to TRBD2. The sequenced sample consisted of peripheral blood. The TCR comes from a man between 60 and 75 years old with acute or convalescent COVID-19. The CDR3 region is CAWSSGLAGGLSTDTQYF. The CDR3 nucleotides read TGTGCCTGGAGTAGCGGGCTAGCGGGAGGTCTTAGCACAGATACGCAGTATTTT.